This TCR beta chain came from a study of Ad26.COV2.S vaccination and SARS-CoV-2 variants (TCRdb year 2021). The study in broad terms: Vaccine-arm donors were drawn from COV1001, a multicentre, randomized, double-blind, placebo-controlled phase I-IIa trial of Ad26.COV2.S in healthy adults. Investigators did not know the trial group allocation while performing experiments and assessing outcomes. The TCR-sequenced set comprised about 32 samples: around 20 Ad26.COV2.S vaccine recipients, 5 placebo recipients and 8 SARS-CoV-2 convalescent individuals. Ad26.COV2.S was given intramuscularly at 5x10^10 or 1x10^11 viral particles, as a single shot or as two shots 56 days apart. Participants in the trial were split at random into five groups of five each, receiving low-dose or high-dose Ad26.COV2.S once or twice, or else placebo on both occasions. Sequencing of the TCRbeta repertoire served to evaluate the specificity and breadth of SARS-CoV-2-reactive T cell receptors following Ad26.COV2.S vaccination.

Findings and caveats that apply to the study as a whole: Vaccine and placebo recipients had similar non-spike TCR breadth, a finding consistent with the vaccine containing only spike. After vaccination, substantial breadth of spike-specific CD8+ and CD4+ T cell responses was reported. Higher spike-specific TCR breadth was observed in Ad26.COV2.S recipients than in placebo recipients (P = 0.0014). Comparing responses between vaccine doses or regimens was not something the study was powered to do. The authors noted that total T cell responses may have been underestimated by the TCR breadth and depth analyses.

Concerning this clone: Its antigen remains unidentified. No much larger clone is present one base from it, and per-base qualities are unavailable.

TCRbeta CDR3 regions were sequenced with the immunoSEQ Assay. After extraction, genomic DNA underwent amplification by bias-controlled multiplex PCR, followed by high-throughput sequencing. For the original study's pipeline: To quantify the absolute abundance of each unique TCRbeta CDR3 region, sequences were collapsed and filtered. T cell fraction was estimated by normalization of TCRbeta template counts to usable DNA, with usable DNA being measured through amplification of reference genes present in all nucleated cells. Repertoire TCRs were annotated as SARS-CoV-2-specific when V gene, CDR3 amino acid sequence and J gene were exactly matched to a known reactive TCR set. The reference SARS-CoV-2 TCR set came from MIRA and was filtered for enrichment in COVID-19-positive ImmuneCODE repertoires, removing public or cross-reactive TCRs. Using the MIRA antigens, annotated TCRs were further analysed by specific ORF or by position within an ORF. Breadth was defined as annotated unique rearrangements over total unique productive rearrangements; depth was the summed frequency of those rearrangements. Two-sided Wilcoxon rank-sum tests were used to compare TCR breadth between groups. The table comes from immuneACCESS by way of TCRdb, which keeps in-frame sequences with V and J called. Part of the clones is missing from these tables; in studies checked, under half for an unresolved V gene and the rest for unknown reasons. V, J and clone size are those of that table, while D and trimming were read from the DNA. Here the sample has roughly 350,000 clones; roughly 84% occur a single time. The ten biggest clones cover about 3% of the sample.

Read against the paper, the sample's treatment or condition label means: roughly 18 received Ad26.COV2.S at low or high dose, single or two shots; 5 received placebo; per-sample allocation not given. Repertoires of vaccine and placebo recipients were sequenced from samples taken on day 63 after the first injection. In Cohort 1b, some 25 adults aged 18-55 years were enrolled at a single site in Boston, USA, between 29 July and 7 August 2020. Ad26.COV2.S was a replication-incompetent adenovirus type 26 vector expressing a prefusion-stabilized SARS-CoV-2 spike protein from the original Wuhan strain. This specimen consisted of peripheral blood, obtained in a trial of Ad26.COV2.S vaccine versus placebo. The sequence was collected from a person aged 18-60 years who received the Ad26.COV2.S COVID-19 vaccine or a placebo.

In nucleotides, the sequence is TGTGCCAGCAGTTTTTTTCAGGGGCCAGATACGCAGTATTTT. The encoded protein is CASSFFQGPDTQYF. The chain employs TRBV27 and TRBJ2-3; TRBD1 might be the D gene, on 6 matching bases. The CDR3 covers 14 residues, taking in both the cysteine and the phenylalanine. The retained sequence is limited to the CDR3, 42 bases, with the frame set at the first base. V is clipped by 3 bases and J by 4 bases, and the sequence between their germline boundaries is 11 bases long. As encoded in the germline V gene (reference sequence), CDR1 is MNHEY while CDR2 is SMNVEV.